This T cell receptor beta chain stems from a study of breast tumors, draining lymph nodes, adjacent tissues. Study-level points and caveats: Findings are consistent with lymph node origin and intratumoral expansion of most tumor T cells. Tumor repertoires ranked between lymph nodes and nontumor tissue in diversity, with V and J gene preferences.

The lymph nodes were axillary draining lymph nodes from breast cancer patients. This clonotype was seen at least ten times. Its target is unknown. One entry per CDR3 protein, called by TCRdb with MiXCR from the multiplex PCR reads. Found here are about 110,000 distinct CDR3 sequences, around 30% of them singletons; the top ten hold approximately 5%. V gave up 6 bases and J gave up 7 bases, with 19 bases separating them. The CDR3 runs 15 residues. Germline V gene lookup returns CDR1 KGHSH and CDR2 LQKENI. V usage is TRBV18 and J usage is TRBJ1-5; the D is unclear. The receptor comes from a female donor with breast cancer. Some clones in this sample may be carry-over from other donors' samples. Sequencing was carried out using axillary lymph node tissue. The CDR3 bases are TGTGCCAGCTCGCCGACAAGAGGGTTGGAGCAGCCCCAGCATTTT. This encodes CASSPTRGLEQPQHF.